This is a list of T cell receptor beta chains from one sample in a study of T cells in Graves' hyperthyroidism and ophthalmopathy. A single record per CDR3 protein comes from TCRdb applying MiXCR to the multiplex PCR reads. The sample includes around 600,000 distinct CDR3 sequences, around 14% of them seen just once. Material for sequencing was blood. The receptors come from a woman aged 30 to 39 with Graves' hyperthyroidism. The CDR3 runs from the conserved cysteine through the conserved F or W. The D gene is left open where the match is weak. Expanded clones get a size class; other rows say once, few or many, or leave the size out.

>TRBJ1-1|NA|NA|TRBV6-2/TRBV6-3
CASSLLEPRNTEAFF
TGTGCCAGCAGCCTTCTCGAACCAAGAAACACTGAAGCTTTCTTT
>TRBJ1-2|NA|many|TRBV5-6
CASSSLYYGYTF
TGTGCCAGCAGCTCCCTATACTATGGCTACACCTTC
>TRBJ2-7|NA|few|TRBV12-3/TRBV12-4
CASRGWYEQYF
TGTGCCAGCAGGGGGTGGTACGAGCAGTACTTC
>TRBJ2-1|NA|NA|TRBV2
CASGGYNEQFF
TGTGCCAGCGGGGGCTACAATGAGCAGTTCTTC
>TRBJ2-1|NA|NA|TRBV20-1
CSASESSRGYNEQFF
TGCAGTGCTAGCGAAAGCTCCCGGGGATACAATGAGCAGTTCTTC
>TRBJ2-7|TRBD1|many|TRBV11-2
CASSLGQTSTYEQYF
TGTGCCAGCAGCCTGGGACAGACCTCTACCTACGAGCAGTACTTC
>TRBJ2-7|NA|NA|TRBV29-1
CSVEGPGADEQYF
TGCAGCGTTGAAGGCCCAGGGGCGGACGAGCAGTACTTC
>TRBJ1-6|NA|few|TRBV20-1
CSGKQGYNSPLHF
TGCAGTGGGAAACAGGGCTATAATTCACCCCTCCACTTT
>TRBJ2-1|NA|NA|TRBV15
CATSRDDSGYYNEQFF
TGTGCCACCAGCAGAGATGATAGCGGATATTACAATGAGCAGTTCTTC
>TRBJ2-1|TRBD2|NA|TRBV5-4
CASSLDLAENYNEQFF
TGTGCCAGCAGCTTGGATCTAGCGGAAAACTACAATGAGCAGTTCTTC
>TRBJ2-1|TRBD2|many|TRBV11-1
CASSLLSSGRAYNEQFF
TGTGCCAGCAGCTTATTGTCTAGCGGAAGGGCCTACAATGAGCAGTTCTTC
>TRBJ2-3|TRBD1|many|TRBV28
CASSITGAPPDTQYF
TGTGCCAGCTCTATTACAGGGGCCCCACCGGATACGCAGTATTTT
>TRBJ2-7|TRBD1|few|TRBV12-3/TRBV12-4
CASSLSGQGTYEQYF
TGTGCCAGCAGTTTATCGGGACAGGGAACCTACGAGCAGTACTTC
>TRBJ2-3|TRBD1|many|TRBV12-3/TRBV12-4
CASSPPGQGPDTQYF
TGTGCCAGCAGTCCCCCGGGACAGGGCCCAGATACGCAGTATTTT
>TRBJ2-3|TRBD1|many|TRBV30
CAWRGRDRAVDTQYF
TGTGCCTGGAGGGGACGGGACAGGGCTGTAGATACGCAGTATTTT
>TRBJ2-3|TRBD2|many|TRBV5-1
CASSPGGTSGSDTQYF
TGCGCCAGCAGCCCTGGGGGGACTAGTGGATCAGATACGCAGTATTTT
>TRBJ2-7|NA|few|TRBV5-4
CASSLNAGAYYEQYF
TGTGCCAGCAGCTTGAATGCTGGGGCCTACTACGAGCAGTACTTC
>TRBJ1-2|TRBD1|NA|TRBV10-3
CATETGRGYTF
TGTGCCACAGAGACAGGGCGCGGCTACACCTTC
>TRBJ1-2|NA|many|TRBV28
CASSSPRRAGYGYTF
TGTGCCAGCAGCTCCCCCCGGCGGGCCGGCTATGGCTACACCTTC
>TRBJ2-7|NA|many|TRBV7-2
CASSLALGRGFYEQYF
TGTGCCAGCAGCTTAGCGCTCGGCAGGGGATTCTACGAGCAGTACTTC
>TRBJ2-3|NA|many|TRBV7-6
CASSYRGRERSTDTQYF
TGTGCCAGCAGCTACCGGGGGCGGGAGAGGAGCACAGATACGCAGTATTTT
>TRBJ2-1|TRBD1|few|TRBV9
CASSVTGTGENEQFF
TGTGCCAGCAGCGTAACCGGGACAGGGGAGAATGAGCAGTTCTTC
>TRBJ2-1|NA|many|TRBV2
CASYGPAGNEQFF
TGTGCCAGCTACGGACCCGCGGGCAATGAGCAGTTCTTC
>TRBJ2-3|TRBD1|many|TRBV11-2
CASSLDQQDRATDTQYF
TGTGCCAGCAGCTTAGATCAGCAGGACAGGGCCACAGATACGCAGTATTTT
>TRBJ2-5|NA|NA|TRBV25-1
CASSGSRGETQYF
TGTGCCAGCAGCGGCAGCAGGGGAGAGACCCAGTACTTC
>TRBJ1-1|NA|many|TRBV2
CASSEWGATGSTEAFF
TGTGCCAGCAGTGAATGGGGGGCCACAGGGAGCACTGAAGCTTTCTTT
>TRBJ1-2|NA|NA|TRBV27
CASSPLGVGGYTF
TGTGCCAGCAGCCCCTTGGGGGTGGGTGGCTACACCTTC
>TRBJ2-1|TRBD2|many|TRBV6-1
CASGRLAGGDEQFF
TGTGCCAGCGGCAGACTAGCGGGAGGGGATGAGCAGTTCTTC
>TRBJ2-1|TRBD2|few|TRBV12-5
CASQRGGDNEQFF
TGTGCTAGCCAGCGGGGGGGGGACAATGAGCAGTTCTTC
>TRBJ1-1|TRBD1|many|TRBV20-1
CSAGTGRGPEAFF
TGCAGTGCCGGGACGGGGAGGGGGCCTGAAGCTTTCTTT
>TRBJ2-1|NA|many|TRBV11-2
CASSLVLQGFNEQFF
TGTGCCAGCAGCTTAGTTCTACAGGGTTTCAATGAGCAGTTCTTC
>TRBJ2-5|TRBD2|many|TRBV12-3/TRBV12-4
CASSPGLAGVPGQETQYF
TGTGCCAGCAGTCCGGGACTAGCGGGAGTTCCTGGCCAAGAGACCCAGTACTTC
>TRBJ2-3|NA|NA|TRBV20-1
CSAFLLDSPASTDTQYF
TGCAGTGCATTCCTTCTGGACAGCCCGGCTAGCACAGATACGCAGTATTTT
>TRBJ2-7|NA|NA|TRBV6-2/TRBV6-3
CASRTVLIRDEQYF
TGTGCCAGCAGGACCGTCCTGATAAGAGACGAGCAGTACTTC
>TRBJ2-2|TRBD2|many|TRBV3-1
CASSLSGSNTGELFF
TGTGCCAGCAGCCTTAGCGGGAGTAACACCGGGGAGCTGTTTTTT
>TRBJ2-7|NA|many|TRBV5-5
CASSRRGLETPNTPSYEQYF
TGTGCCAGCAGCCGCAGAGGACTCGAAACCCCCAACACGCCTTCCTACGAGCAGTACTTC
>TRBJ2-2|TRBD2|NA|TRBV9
CASSAFGTSPGELFF
TGTGCCAGCAGCGCCTTCGGGACTAGCCCCGGGGAGCTGTTTTTT
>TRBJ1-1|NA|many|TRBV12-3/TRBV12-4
CASSFPKHLSGNTEAFF
TGTGCCAGCAGTTTCCCGAAACACCTGTCCGGGAACACTGAAGCTTTCTTT
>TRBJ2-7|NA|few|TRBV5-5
CASSPGSEQYF
TGTGCCAGCAGCCCCGGCTCCGAGCAGTACTTC
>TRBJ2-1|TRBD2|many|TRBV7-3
CASSLIGRGSDNEQFF
TGTGCCAGCAGCTTAATAGGACGCGGGAGTGACAATGAGCAGTTCTTC
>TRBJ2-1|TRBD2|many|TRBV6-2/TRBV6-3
CASSLASGRFNNEQFF
TGTGCCAGCAGCCTGGCTAGCGGGAGGTTTAACAATGAGCAGTTCTTC
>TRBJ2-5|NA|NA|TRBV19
CASSMEERDSEETQYF
TGTGCCAGTAGTATGGAGGAGCGGGACAGCGAAGAGACCCAGTACTTC
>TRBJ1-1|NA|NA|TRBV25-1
CASSSGARTEAFF
TGTGCCAGCAGTTCAGGGGCTCGCACTGAAGCTTTCTTT
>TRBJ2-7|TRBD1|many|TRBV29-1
CSVEEPGTGPIYEQYF
TGCAGCGTTGAAGAACCGGGGACAGGGCCGATCTACGAGCAGTACTTC
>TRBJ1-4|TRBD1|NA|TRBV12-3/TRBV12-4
CASRGQGYEKLFF
TGTGCCAGCAGGGGACAGGGGTATGAAAAACTGTTTTTT
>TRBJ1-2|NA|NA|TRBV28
CASSLIGGGYTF
TGTGCCAGCAGTTTAATAGGGGGTGGCTACACCTTC
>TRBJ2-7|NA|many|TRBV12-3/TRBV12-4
CASSLWGVGEQYF
TGTGCCAGCAGTTTATGGGGGGTAGGCGAGCAGTACTTC
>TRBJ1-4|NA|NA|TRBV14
CASSQELGEKLFF
TGTGCCAGCAGCCAAGAACTGGGAGAAAAACTGTTTTTT
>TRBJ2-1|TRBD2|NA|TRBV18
CASSPPTGGLLGEQFF
TGTGCCAGCTCACCCCCGACGGGAGGGCTTTTGGGTGAGCAGTTCTTC
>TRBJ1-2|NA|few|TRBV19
CASSAGTLFGGYTF
TGTGCCAGTAGTGCGGGGACACTCTTCGGGGGCTACACCTTC
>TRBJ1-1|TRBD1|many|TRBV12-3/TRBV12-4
CASSLAGGPSAEAFF
TGTGCCAGCAGTTTAGCAGGGGGCCCTAGCGCTGAAGCTTTCTTT
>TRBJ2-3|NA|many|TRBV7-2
CASSFTVGNYADTQYF
TGTGCCAGCAGCTTTACGGTGGGAAACTACGCAGATACGCAGTATTTT
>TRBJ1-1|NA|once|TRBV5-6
CAGSLKGPTNTEAFF
TGTGCCGGCAGCTTGAAGGGACCGACGAACACTGAAGCTTTCTTT